The clone carrying this T cell receptor (beta chain) has at least ten counts. Its specificity is not known. Drawn from each donor were approximately 10 milliliters of peripheral blood. Germline-derived CDR1 and CDR2 are MRHNA and SNTAGT. The CDR3 loop spans 14 amino acids. V shed 2 bases and J shed 0 bases, with 2 bases lying between them. This record belongs to a study of blood T cells in healthy people across ages. Study-level points and caveats: Per million T cells, TCR beta diversity dropped about linearly as age rose.

Then a second PCR, running about 6 to 12 cycles, was carried out with a sample-barcoded 5' primer and a J-beta primer mix. Each TCR beta cDNA got a 12-nucleotide random molecular identifier. No fewer than 3 million CDR3-containing paired-end reads came from each sample. TCRdb used MiXCR to reprocess the 5' RACE reads, holding one entry per CDR3 protein. This table has some 710,000 distinct CDR3 sequences, roughly 20% appearing once. This TCR was recovered from a man in his 70s in good health. This chain joins TRBV6-4 and TRBJ2-6; D is unresolved. Sequencing input: blood. The CDR3 region has the DNA TGTGCCAGCAGTGACCACTCTGGGGCCAACGTCCTGACTTTC. It specifies CASSDHSGANVLTF.